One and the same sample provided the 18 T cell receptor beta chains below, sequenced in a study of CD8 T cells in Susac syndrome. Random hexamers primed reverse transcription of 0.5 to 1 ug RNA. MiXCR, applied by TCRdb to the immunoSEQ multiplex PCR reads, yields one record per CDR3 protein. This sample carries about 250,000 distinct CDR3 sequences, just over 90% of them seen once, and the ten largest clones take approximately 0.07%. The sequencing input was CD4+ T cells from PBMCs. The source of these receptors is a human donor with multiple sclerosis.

Written as DNA, the CDR3 is TGTGCCAGCAGGACCGACCGGGACAGGGGAAGTCGTGAGCAGTTCTTC. It specifies CASRTDRDRGSREQFF. The gene calls are TRBV5-4 and TRBJ2-1; 10 nucleotides line up with TRBD1. J was trimmed by 9 bases and V by 5 bases; bases with no gene match: 14. Germline V CDR1 and CDR2: SGHNT, YYREEE (reference sequence). The CDR3 has 16 amino acids.

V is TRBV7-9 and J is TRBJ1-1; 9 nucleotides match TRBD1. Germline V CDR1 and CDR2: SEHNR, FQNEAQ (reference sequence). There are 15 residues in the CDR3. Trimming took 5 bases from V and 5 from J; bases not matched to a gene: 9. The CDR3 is CASSGRGQGETEAFF. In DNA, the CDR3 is TGTGCCAGCAGCGGGAGGGGACAGGGAGAAACTGAAGCTTTCTTT.

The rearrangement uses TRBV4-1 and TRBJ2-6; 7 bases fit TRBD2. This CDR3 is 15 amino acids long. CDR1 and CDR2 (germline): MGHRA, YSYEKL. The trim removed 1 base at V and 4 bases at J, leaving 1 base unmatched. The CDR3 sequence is CASSQVAGGANVLTF. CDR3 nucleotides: TGCGCCAGCAGCCAAGTAGCGGGCGGGGCCAACGTCCTGACTTTC.

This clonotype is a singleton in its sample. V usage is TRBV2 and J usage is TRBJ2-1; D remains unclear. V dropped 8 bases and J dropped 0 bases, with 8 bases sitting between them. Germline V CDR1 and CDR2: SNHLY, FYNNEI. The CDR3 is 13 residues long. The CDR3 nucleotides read TGTGCCAGCGGGGTAGGCTCCTACAATGAGCAGTTCTTC. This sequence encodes CASGVGSYNEQFF. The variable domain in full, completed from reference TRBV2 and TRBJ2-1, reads EPEVTQTPSHQVTQMGQEVILRCVPISNHLYFYWYRQILGQKVEFLVSFYNNEISEKSEIFDDQFSVERPDGSNFTLKIRSTKLEDSAMYFCASGVGSYNEQFFGPGTRLTVL.

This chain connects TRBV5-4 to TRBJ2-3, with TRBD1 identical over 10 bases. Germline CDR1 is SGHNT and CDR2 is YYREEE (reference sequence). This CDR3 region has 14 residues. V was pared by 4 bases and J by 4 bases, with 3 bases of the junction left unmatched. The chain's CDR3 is CASSPGQGADTQYF. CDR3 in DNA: TGTGCCAGCAGCCCAGGACAGGGGGCAGATACGCAGTATTTT.

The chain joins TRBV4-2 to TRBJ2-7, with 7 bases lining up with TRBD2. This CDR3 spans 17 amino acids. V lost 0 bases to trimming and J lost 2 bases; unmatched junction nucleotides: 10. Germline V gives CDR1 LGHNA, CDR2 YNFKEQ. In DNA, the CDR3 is TGTGCCAGCAGCCAAGATCACGAGGCGGGGGTTCCCTACGAGCAGTACTTC. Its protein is CASSQDHEAGVPYEQYF.

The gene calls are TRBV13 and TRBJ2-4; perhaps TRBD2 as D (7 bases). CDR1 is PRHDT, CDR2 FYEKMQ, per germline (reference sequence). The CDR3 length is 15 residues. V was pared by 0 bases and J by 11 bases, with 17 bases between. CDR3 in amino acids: CASSLGGGLGVVQYF. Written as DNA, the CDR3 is TGTGCCAGCAGCTTAGGCGGGGGGCTAGGCGTCGTTCAGTACTTC. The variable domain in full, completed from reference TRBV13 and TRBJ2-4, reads AAGVIQSPRHLIKEKRETATLKCYPIPRHDTVYWYQQGPGQDPQFLISFYEKMQSDKGSIPDRFSAQQFSDYHSELNMSSLELGDSALYFCASSLGGGLGVVQYFGAGTRLSVL.

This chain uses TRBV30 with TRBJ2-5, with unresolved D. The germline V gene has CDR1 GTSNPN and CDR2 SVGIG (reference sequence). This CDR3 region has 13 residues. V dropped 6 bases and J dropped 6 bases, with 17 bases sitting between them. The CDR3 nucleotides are TGTGCCTGTCCCTTGTTCGGCTCCCAGACCCAGTACTTC. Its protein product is CACPLFGSQTQYF.

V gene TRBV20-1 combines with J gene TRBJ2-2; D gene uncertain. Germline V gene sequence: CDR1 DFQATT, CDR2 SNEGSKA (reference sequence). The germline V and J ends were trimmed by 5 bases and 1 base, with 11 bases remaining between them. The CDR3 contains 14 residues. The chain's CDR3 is CSAPKTENTGELFF. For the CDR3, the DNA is TGCAGTGCTCCCAAGACTGAGAACACCGGGGAGCTGTTTTTT.

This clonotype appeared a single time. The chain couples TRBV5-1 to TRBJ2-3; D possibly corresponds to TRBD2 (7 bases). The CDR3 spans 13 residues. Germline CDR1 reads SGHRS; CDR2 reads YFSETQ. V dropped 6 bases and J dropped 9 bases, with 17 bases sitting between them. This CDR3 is CASTPGGAATQYF. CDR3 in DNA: TGCGCCAGCACCCCTGGGGGGGCAGCAACGCAGTATTTT.

In nucleotides, the CDR3 is TGCAGTGCTGGAAGGACAGGGGGCTCCTACAATGAGCAGTTCTTC. As protein: CSAGRTGGSYNEQFF. This chain uses TRBV20-1 with TRBJ2-1; 10 bases align to TRBD1. The CDR3 covers 15 residues. Germline CDR1 is DFQATT and CDR2 is SNEGSKA (reference sequence). Losses at the gene ends were 5 bases for V and 0 bases for J; bases not matched to a gene: 4.

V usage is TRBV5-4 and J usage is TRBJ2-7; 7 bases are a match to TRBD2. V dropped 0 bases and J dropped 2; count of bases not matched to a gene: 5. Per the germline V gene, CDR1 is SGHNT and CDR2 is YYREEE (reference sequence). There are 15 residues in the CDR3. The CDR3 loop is CASSLAGGGAYEQYF. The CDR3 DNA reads TGTGCCAGCAGCTTGGCCGGTGGGGGGGCCTACGAGCAGTACTTC.

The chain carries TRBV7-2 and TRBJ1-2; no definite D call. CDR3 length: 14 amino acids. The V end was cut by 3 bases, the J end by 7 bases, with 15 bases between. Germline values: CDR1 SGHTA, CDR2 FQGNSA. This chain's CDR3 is CASSFSSRTVGYTF. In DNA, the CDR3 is TGTGCCAGCAGCTTCTCTAGCCGGACTGTTGGCTACACCTTC. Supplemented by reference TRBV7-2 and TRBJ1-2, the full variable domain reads GAGVSQSPSNKVTEKGKDVELRCDPISGHTALYWYRQSLGQGLEFLIYFQGNSAPDKSGLPSDRFSAERTGGSVSTLTIQRTQQEDSAVYLCASSFSSRTVGYTFGSGTRLTVV.

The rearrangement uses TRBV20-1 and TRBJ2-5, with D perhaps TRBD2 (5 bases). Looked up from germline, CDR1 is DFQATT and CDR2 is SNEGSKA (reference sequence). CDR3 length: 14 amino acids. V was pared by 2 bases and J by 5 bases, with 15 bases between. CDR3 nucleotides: TGCAGTGCTAGAATGCAGCCCGGGGTGGAGACCCAGTACTTC. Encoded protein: CSARMQPGVETQYF.

The CDR3 nucleotides are TGTGCCAGCAGTTACCCCGACCACCTCGCCCTGGGGTACACCATATATTTT. Translation: CASSYPDHLALGYTIYF. The chain joins TRBV6-5 to TRBJ1-3; D is uncertain. V lost 2 bases and J lost 8, with 22 bases in between. Looked up from germline, CDR1 is MNHEY and CDR2 is SVGAGI. This CDR3 has 17 residues.

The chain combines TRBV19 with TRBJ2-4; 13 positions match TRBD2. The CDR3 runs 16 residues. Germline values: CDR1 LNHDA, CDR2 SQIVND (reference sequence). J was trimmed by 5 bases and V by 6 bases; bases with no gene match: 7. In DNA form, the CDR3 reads TGTGCCAGTAGCGAGGGACTAGCGGGGATAGAAAACATTCAGTACTTC. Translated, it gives CASSEGLAGIENIQYF.

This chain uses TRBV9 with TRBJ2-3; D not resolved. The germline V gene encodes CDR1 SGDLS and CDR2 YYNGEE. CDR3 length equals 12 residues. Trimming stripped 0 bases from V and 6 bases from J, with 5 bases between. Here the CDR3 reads CASSVVSDTQYF. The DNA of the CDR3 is TGTGCCAGCAGCGTAGTTTCGGATACGCAGTATTTT.

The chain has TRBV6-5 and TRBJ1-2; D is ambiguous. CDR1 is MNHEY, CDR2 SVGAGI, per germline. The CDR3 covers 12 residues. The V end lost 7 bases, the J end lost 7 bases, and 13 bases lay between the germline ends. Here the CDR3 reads CASIPGIVGYTF. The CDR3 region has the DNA TGTGCCAGCATACCGGGGATTGTTGGCTACACCTTC.